The following is a T cell receptor (beta chain) sequence with its context. Its antigen is currently unknown. Data came from immunoSEQ multiplex PCR; TCRdb stores just in-frame clones and leaves some out. The table includes about 130,000 clones, about 96% detected once. Germline V CDR1 and CDR2: MDHEN, SYDVKM. V was shortened by 1 base and J by 7 bases, with 17 bases between the two germline ends. This CDR3 spans 16 amino acids. This sample is drawn from a study of cytomegalovirus exposure and HLA in healthy donors. Study-level background: The roughly 670 first-cohort repertoires shared a platform with the 120 or so validation repertoires, as reported in a later analysis. Study observations and caveats: There were some 150 TCR beta chains listed as cytomegalovirus-associated. With high specificity and sensitivity, the classifier reportedly diagnosed cytomegalovirus status. As confirmed in vitro, a few CMV-associated chains were specific for CMV antigens.

The sample taken for sequencing was PBMCs. The clonotype originates from a man between 18 and 35 years old in good health and CMV-seronegative. V usage is TRBV28 and J usage is TRBJ1-5; D perhaps matches TRBD1 (5 bases). CDR3 DNA: TGTGCCAGCAGTTTATCGCGAGGGGCGGAGGGGCAGCCCCAGCATTTT. This sequence encodes CASSLSRGAEGQPQHF. The full variable domain, its missing parts supplied by reference TRBV28 and TRBJ1-5, is DVKVTQSSRYLVKRTGEKVFLECVQDMDHENMFWYRQDPGLGLRLIYFSYDVKMKEKGDIPEGYSVSREKKERFSLILESASTNQTSMYLCASSLSRGAEGQPQHFGDGTRLSIL.